This TCR beta chain was sequenced for a study of blood T cell repertoires in COVID-19. Study summary: Sample material is recorded as cDNA or gDNA derived from T cells, B-cell-depleted T cells, or PBMCs.

Under the authors' procedure: Reference gene primer amplification in the assay estimated nucleated cell counts. Data came from immunoSEQ multiplex PCR; TCRdb stores just in-frame clones and leaves some out. V, J and clone size derive from that table, while D and trimming were established from the DNA sequence. The sample lists 400,000 to 450,000 clones; less than 95% were seen once. Recovered participants had two consecutive negative NP/OP PCR tests, healthcare professional clearance, or symptom resolution. Specimen: PBMCs or T cells enriched from blood (not recorded which). This receptor was identified in a man between 18 and 29 years old who had recovered from COVID-19.

CDR3 sequence reads: CASSLDQKRAPSSYNEQFF. The DNA of the CDR3 is TGCGCCAGCAGCTTGGATCAGAAGCGGGCCCCAAGCTCCTACAATGAGCAGTTCTTC. The chain combines TRBV5-1 with TRBJ2-1; a weak D match, TRBD2 (6 bases). The CDR3 runs to 19 residues. Germline V CDR1 and CDR2: SGHRS, YFSETQ. V lost 0 bases and J lost 0, with 19 bases in between. The full variable domain, its missing parts supplied by reference TRBV5-1 and TRBJ2-1, is KAGVTQTPRYLIKTRGQQVTLSCSPISGHRSVSWYQQTPGQGLQFLFEYFSETQRNKGNFPGRFSGRQFSNSRSEMNVSTLELGDSALYLCASSLDQKRAPSSYNEQFFGPGTRLTVL.